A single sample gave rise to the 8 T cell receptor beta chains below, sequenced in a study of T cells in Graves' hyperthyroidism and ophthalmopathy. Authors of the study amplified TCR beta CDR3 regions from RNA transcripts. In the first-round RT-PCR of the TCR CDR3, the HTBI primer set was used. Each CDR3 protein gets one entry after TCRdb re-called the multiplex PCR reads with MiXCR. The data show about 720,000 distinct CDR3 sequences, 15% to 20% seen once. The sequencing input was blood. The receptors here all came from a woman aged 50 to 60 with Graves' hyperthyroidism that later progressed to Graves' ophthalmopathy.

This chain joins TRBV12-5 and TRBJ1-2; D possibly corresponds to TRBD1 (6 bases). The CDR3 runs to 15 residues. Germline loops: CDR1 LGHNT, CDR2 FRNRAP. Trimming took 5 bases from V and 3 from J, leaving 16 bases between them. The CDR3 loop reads CASGLLGGGHYGYTF. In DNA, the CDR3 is TGTGCTAGTGGTCTCTTAGGGGGGGGGCACTATGGCTACACCTTC.

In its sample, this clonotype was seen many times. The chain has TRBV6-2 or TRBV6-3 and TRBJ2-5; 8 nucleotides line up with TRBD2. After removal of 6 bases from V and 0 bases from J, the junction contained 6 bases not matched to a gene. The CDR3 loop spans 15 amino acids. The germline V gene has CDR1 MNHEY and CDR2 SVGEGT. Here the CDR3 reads CASRTSGAYQETQYF. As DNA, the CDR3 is TGTGCCAGCAGAACTAGCGGAGCGTACCAAGAGACCCAGTACTTC.

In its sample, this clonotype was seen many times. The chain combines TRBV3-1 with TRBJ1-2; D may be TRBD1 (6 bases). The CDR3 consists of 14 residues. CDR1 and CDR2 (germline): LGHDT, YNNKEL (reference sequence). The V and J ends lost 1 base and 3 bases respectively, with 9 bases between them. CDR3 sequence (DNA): TGTGCCAGCAGCCAAGTGCCAGGGGACTATGGCTACACCTTC. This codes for CASSQVPGDYGYTF.

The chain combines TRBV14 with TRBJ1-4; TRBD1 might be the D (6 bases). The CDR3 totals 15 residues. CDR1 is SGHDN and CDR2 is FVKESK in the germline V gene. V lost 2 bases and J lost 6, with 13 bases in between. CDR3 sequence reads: CASSQLRGWDEKLFF. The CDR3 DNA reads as TGTGCCAGCAGCCAACTCAGGGGTTGGGATGAAAAACTGTTTTTT. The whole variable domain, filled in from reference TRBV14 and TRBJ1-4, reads EAGVTQFPSHSVIEKGQTVTLRCDPISGHDNLYWYRRVMGKEIKFLLHFVKESKQDESGMPNNRFLAERTGGTYSTLKVQPAELEDSGVYFCASSQLRGWDEKLFFGSGTQLSVL.

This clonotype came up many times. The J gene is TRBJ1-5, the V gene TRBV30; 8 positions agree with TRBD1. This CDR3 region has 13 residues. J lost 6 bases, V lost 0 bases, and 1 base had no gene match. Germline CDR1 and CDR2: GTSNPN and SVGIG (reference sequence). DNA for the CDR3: TGTGCCTGGAGTGTAACAGGGGGTCAGCCCCAGCATTTT. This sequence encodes CAWSVTGGQPQHF.

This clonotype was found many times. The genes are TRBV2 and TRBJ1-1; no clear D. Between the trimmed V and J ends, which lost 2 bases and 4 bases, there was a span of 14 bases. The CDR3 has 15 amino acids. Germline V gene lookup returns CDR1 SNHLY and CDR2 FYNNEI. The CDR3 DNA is TGTGCCAGCAGTGAATCGGGTGTGGGAGGCACTGAAGCTTTCTTT. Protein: CASSESGVGGTEAFF.

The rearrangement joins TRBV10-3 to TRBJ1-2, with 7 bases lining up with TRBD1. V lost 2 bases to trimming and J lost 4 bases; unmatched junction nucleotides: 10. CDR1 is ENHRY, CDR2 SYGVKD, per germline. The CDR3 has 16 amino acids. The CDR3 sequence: CAISEALTGRGYGYTF. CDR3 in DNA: TGTGCCATCAGTGAGGCGCTGACAGGGCGCGGCTATGGCTACACCTTC.

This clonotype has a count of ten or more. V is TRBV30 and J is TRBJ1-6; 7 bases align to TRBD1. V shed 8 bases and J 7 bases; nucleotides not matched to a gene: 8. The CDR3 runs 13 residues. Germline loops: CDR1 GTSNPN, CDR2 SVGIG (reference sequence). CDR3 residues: CAGRTGLNSPLHF. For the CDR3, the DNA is TGTGCCGGACGGACAGGCCTAAATTCACCCCTCCACTTT. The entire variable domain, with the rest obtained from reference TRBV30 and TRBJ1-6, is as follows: SQTIHQWPATLVQPVGSPLSLECTVEGTSNPNLYWYRQAAGRGLQLLFYSVGIGQISSEVPQNLSASRPQDRQFILSSKKLLLSDSGFYLCAGRTGLNSPLHFGNGTRLTVT.